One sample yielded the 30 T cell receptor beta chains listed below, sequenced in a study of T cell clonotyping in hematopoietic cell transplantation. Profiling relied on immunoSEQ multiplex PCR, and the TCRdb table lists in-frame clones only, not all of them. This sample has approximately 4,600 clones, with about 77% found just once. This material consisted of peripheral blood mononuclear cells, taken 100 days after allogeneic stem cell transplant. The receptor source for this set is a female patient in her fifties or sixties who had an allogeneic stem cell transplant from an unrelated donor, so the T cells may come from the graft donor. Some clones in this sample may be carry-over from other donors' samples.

The CDR3 DNA reads TGTGCCAGCAGTTTCAATGAGCAGTTCTTC. Its translation is CASSFNEQFF. The chain links TRBV6-6 to TRBJ2-1, with unresolved D. Trimming removed 4 bases at V and 6 bases at J, with 1 base between. CDR3 length: 10 amino acids. The germline gives CDR1 MNHNY, CDR2 SVGAGI (reference sequence).

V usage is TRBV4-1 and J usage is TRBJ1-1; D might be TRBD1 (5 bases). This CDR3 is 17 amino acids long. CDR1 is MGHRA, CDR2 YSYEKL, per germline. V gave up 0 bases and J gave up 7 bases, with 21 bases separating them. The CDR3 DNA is TGCGCCAGCAGCCAAGAGGTCACAGGCCAGTATGGGTTTGAAGCTTTCTTT. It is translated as CASSQEVTGQYGFEAFF.

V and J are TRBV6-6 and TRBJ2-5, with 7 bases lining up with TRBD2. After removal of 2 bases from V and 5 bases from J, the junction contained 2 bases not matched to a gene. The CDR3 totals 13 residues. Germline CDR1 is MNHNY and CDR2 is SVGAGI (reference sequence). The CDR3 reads CASSYGEGETQYF. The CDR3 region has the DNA TGTGCCAGCAGTTACGGGGAGGGGGAGACCCAGTACTTC.

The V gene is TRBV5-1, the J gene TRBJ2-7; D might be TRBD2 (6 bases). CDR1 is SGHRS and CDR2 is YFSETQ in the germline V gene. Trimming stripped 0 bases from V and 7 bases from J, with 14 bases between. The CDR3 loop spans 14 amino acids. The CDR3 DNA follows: TGCGCCAGCAGCTTGGCCGGGGGAGCCTTGGAGCAGTACTTC. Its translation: CASSLAGGALEQYF. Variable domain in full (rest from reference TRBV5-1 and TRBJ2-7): KAGVTQTPRYLIKTRGQQVTLSCSPISGHRSVSWYQQTPGQGLQFLFEYFSETQRNKGNFPGRFSGRQFSNSRSEMNVSTLELGDSALYLCASSLAGGALEQYFGPGTRLTVT.

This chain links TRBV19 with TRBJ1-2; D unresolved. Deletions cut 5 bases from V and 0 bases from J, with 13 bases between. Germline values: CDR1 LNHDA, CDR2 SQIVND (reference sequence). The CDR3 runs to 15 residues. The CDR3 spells CASSPPSPANYGYTF. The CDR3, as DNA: TGTGCCAGTAGTCCCCCGTCCCCAGCTAACTATGGCTACACCTTC. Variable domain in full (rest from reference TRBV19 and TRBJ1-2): DGGITQSPKYLFRKEGQNVTLSCEQNLNHDAMYWYRQDPGQGLRLIYYSQIVNDFQKGDIAEGYSVSREKKESFPLTVTSAQKNPTAFYLCASSPPSPANYGYTFGSGTRLTVV.

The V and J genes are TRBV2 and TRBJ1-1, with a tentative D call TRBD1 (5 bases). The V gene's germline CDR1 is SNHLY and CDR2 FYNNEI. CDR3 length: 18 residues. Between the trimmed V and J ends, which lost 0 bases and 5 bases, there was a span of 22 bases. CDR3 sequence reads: CASSEARGAVGVRTEAFF. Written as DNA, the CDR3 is TGTGCCAGCAGTGAAGCTCGTGGGGCGGTGGGTGTTAGGACTGAAGCTTTCTTT.

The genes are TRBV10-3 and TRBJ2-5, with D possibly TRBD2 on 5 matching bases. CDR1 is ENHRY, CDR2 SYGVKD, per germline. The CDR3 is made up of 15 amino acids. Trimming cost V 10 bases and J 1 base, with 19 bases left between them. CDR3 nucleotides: TGTGCCACCAAACGCTCGGGGTCCGGCCAAGAGACCCAGTACTTC. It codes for CATKRSGSGQETQYF.

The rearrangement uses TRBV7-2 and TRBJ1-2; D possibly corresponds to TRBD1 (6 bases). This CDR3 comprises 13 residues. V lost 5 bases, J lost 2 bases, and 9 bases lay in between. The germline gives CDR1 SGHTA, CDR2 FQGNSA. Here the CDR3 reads CASSPQGNYGYTF. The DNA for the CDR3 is TGTGCCAGCAGCCCTCAGGGGAACTATGGCTACACCTTC.

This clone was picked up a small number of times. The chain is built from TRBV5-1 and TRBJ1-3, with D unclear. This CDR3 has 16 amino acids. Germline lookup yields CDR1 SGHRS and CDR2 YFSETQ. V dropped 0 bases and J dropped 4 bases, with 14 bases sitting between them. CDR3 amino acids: CASSLGALPFGNTIYF. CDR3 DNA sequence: TGCGCCAGCAGCTTGGGGGCTCTCCCCTTCGGAAACACCATATATTTT. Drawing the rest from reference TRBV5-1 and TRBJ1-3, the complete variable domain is KAGVTQTPRYLIKTRGQQVTLSCSPISGHRSVSWYQQTPGQGLQFLFEYFSETQRNKGNFPGRFSGRQFSNSRSEMNVSTLELGDSALYLCASSLGALPFGNTIYFGEGSWLTVV.

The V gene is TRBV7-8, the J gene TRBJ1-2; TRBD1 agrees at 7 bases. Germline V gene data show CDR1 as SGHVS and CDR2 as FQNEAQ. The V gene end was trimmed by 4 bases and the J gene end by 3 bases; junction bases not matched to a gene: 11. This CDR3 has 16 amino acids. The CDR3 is CASSSEGETGDYGYTF. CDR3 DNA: TGTGCCAGCAGCTCCGAGGGAGAAACAGGGGACTATGGCTACACCTTC.

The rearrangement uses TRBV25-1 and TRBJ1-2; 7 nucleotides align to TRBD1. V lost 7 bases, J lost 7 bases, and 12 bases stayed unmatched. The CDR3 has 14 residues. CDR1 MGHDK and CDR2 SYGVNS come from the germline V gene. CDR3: CASNPTGFEGGYTF. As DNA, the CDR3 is TGTGCCAGCAACCCGACAGGGTTCGAGGGTGGCTACACCTTC.

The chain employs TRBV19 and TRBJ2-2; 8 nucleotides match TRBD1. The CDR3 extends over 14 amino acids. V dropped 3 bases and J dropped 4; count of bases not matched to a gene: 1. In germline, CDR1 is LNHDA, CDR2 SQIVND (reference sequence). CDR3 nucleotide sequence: TGTGCCAGTAGTATGACAGGGGTCACCGGGGAGCTGTTTTTT. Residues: CASSMTGVTGELFF.

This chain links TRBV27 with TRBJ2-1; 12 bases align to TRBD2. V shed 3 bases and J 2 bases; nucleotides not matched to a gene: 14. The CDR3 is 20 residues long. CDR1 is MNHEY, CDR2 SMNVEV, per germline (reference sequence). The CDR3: CASSFHEFGLAGGPYNEQFF. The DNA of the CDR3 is TGTGCCAGCAGTTTCCACGAATTCGGTCTAGCGGGGGGGCCCTACAATGAGCAGTTCTTC.

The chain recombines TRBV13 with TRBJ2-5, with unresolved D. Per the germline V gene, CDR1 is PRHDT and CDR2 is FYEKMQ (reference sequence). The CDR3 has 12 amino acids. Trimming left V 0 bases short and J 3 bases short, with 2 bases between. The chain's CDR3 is CASSLGKETQYF. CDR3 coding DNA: TGTGCCAGCAGCTTAGGGAAAGAGACCCAGTACTTC.

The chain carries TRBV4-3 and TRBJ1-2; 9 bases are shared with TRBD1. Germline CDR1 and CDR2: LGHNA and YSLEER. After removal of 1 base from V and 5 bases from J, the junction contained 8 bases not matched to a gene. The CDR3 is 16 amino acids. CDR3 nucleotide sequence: TGCGCCAGCAGCCAAGCTACGGACAGGGGCTTTTATGGCTACACCTTC. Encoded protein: CASSQATDRGFYGYTF.

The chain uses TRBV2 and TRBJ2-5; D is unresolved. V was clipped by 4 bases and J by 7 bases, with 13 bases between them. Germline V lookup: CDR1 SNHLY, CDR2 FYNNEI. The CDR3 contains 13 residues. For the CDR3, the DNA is TGTGCCAGCAGTGGTGATCCGACGGGGACCCAGTACTTC. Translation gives CASSGDPTGTQYF.

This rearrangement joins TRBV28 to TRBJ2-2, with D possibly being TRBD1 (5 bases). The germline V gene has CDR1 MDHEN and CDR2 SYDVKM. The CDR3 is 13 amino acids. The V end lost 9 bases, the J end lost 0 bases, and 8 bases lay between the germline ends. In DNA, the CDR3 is TGTGCCAGTCGGACAACGAACACCGGGGAGCTGTTTTTT. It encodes CASRTTNTGELFF.

The CDR3 protein is CASSGGTGGRDTQYF. The CDR3 DNA reads as TGTGCCAGCAGCGGTGGGACAGGGGGCAGGGATACGCAGTATTTT. This sequence joins TRBV5-6 and TRBJ2-3; 12 bases align to TRBD1. V lost 4 bases, J lost 6 bases, and 6 bases stayed unmatched. Germline V gene sequence: CDR1 SGHDT, CDR2 YYEEEE. CDR3 size: 15 residues.

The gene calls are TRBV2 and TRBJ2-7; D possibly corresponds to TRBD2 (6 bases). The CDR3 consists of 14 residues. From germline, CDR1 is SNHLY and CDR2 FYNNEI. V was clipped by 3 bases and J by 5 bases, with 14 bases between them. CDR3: CASSDGGVVDEQYF. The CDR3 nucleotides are TGTGCCAGCAGTGACGGGGGAGTTGTAGACGAGCAGTACTTC.

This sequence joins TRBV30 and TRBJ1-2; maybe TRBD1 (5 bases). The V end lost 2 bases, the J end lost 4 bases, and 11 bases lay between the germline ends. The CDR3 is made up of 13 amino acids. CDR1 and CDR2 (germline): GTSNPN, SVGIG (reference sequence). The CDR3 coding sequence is TGTGCCTGGAGTCCCACAGGATTCTATGGCTACACCTTC. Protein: CAWSPTGFYGYTF.

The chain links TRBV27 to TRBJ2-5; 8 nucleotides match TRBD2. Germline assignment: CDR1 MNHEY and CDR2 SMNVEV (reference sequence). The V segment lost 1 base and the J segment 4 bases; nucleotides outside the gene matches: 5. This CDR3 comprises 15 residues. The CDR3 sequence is CASSLYPRGGETQYF. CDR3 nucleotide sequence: TGTGCCAGCAGTTTATACCCACGGGGGGGAGAGACCCAGTACTTC.

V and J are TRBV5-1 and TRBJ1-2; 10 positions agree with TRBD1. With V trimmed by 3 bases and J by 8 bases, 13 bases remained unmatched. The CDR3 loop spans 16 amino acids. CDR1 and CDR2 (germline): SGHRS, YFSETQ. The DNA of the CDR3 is TGCGCCAGCAGCTGGGGGGACAGGGGCCTCTCGGCGGGCTACACCTTC. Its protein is CASSWGDRGLSAGYTF.

This CDR3 reads CSVTGVGGELFF. Written as DNA, the CDR3 is TGCAGCGTCACAGGGGTCGGGGGGGAGCTGTTTTTT. This sequence joins TRBV29-1 and TRBJ2-2; TRBD1 matches 7 bases. Germline V gene sequence: CDR1 SQVTM, CDR2 ANQGSEA. Trimming cost V 6 bases and J 8 bases; bases outside gene matches: 6. The CDR3 is 12 residues long.

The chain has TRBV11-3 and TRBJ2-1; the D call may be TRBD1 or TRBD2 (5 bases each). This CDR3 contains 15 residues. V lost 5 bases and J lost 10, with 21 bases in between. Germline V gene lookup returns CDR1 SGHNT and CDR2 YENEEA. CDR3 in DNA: TGTGCCAGCAGCCCCAAGGGGTGGGGTAGCGAGGAGCAGTTCTTC. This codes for CASSPKGWGSEEQFF.

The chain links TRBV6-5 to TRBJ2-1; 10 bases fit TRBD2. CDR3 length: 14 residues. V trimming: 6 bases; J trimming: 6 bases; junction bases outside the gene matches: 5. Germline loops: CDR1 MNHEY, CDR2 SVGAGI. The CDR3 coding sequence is TGTGCCAGCAGAAAGCGGGGGGGCTTCAATGAGCAGTTCTTC. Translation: CASRKRGGFNEQFF.

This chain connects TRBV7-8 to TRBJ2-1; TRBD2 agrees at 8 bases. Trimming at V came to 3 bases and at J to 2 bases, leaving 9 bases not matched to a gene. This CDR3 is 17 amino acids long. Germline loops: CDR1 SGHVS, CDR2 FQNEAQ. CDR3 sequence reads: CASSFQWGGGTYNEQFF. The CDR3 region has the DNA TGTGCCAGCAGCTTCCAATGGGGCGGGGGGACCTACAATGAGCAGTTCTTC.

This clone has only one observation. The chain's CDR3 is CAISDTRYEQYF. The CDR3, as DNA: TGTGCCATCAGTGATACCCGCTACGAGCAGTACTTC. The rearrangement links TRBV10-3 to TRBJ2-7; D unclear. The germline V gene has CDR1 ENHRY and CDR2 SYGVKD. This CDR3 has 12 residues. The V end lost 3 bases, the J end lost 3 bases, and 6 bases lay between the germline ends.

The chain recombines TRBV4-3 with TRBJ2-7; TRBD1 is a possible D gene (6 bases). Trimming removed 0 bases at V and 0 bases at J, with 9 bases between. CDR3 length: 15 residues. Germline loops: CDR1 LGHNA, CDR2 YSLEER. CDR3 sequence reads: CASSQDSGDSYEQYF. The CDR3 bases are TGCGCCAGCAGCCAAGACTCAGGGGACTCCTACGAGCAGTACTTC.

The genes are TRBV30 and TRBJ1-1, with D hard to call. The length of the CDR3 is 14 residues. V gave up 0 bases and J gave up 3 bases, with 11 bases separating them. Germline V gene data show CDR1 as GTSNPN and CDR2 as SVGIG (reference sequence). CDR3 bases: TGTGCCTGGAGTGTACGGGTGAGTGACACTGAAGCTTTCTTT. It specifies CAWSVRVSDTEAFF.

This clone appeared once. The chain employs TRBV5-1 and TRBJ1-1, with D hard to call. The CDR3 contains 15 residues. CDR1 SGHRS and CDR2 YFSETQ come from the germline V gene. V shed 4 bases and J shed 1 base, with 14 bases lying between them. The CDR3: CASSPFGIPNTEAFF. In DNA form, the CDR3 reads TGCGCCAGCAGCCCCTTTGGGATACCGAACACTGAAGCTTTCTTT. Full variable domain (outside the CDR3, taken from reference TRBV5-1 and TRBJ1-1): KAGVTQTPRYLIKTRGQQVTLSCSPISGHRSVSWYQQTPGQGLQFLFEYFSETQRNKGNFPGRFSGRQFSNSRSEMNVSTLELGDSALYLCASSPFGIPNTEAFFGQGTRLTVV.